The present TCR beta chain was sequenced within a study of spatial heterogeneity in lung cancer (dated by TCRdb to between 2018 and 2021). Broadly, across the study: Beta-chain transcripts were consistently detected in greater numbers than alpha-chain transcripts, which likely reflects a higher abundance of beta-chain transcripts. In the raw uncorrected reads, each unique combination of TCR and UMI appeared on average more than ten times. In non-small cell lung cancer, the study quantitatively compared TCR alpha and beta repertoires across several tumor regions, matched nontumor lung, and blood. Nonsynonymous mutation counts, determined by whole-exome sequencing of tumor tissue, were related to TCR repertoire features. At surgery, both alpha and beta chains were TCR-sequenced in around 240 tumor regions, over 61 matched nontumor lung samples and around 50 PBMC samples.

Clipping removes 2 bases from V and 6 bases from J, with 7 as the unmatched junction base count. The CDR3 covers 15 residues, taking in both the cysteine and the phenylalanine. Only CDR3 DNA remains: 45 bases, in frame from the first base. Sequences MRHNA (CDR1) and SNTAGT (CDR2) are obtained from the germline V gene. Reading the label with the study, this specimen's time point is: sample taken at primary tumor resection. Whole RNA extracted from tumor and nontumor lung tissue, or from cryopreserved PBMC samples, was used for TCR sequencing without cell sorting. Donors were 72 patients with early-stage, untreated non-small cell lung cancer from the lung TRACERx cohort. Patients were selected for TCR sequencing only if sufficient RNA was available from at least two tumor regions. Findings and caveats that apply to the study as a whole: Ubiquitous expanded tumor TCRs were detected in blood more often at tumor resection than at routine follow-up. Confirming at a functional level the hypothesis that regional TCRs recognize regional mutations was considered to require additional single-cell paired TCR alpha and beta sequencing.

The library relied on 5' RACE. Sequencing was carried out with a NextSeq 500. The TCR library protocol attached a unique molecular identifier to each TCR cDNA molecule to allow correction of PCR and sequencing errors. The original methods were these. TCR identification, UMI-based error correction and CDR3 extraction were performed with Decombinator tools. Expanded TCRs were defined as those above a frequency of 2 per 1,000, corresponding to the top 1% of the tumor frequency distribution. Renyi diversity was computed with the R vegan package after each repertoire had been subsampled 100 times to 5,000 TCRs. CDR3 similarity networks were constructed using string-kernel similarity of amino acid triplets, with links drawn between CDR3s whose pairwise similarity was above 0.82. TCRdb's own reprocessing of the public reads used fastp at Q25 and MiXCR and kept productive beta chains. Duplicate CDR3 protein sequences are folded into a single record with the most common DNA and genes. The authors' filters were not applied to this entry. This sample has under 14,000 distinct CDR3 sequences in its table, and around 22% of those were observed once. The leading ten clones occupy 33% of the sample.

This clonotype was counted a few times. The specificity of this receptor is unknown. Base-call qualities are not available, and no considerably larger clone is one nucleotide away. The specimen was PBMCs, collected at surgery. The origin of this receptor is a female donor with early-stage non-small cell lung cancer. The chain uses TRBV6-4 and TRBJ2-3; TRBD1 agrees with 8 junctional bases. The CDR3 protein: CASSDRAGGSDTQYF. The bases read TGTGCCAGCAGTGACAGGGCAGGGGGCTCGGATACGCAGTATTTT.